This T cell receptor beta chain was captured in a study of T-cell reconstitution after alpha-beta-depleted transplantation in children. Preparation of the TCRbeta library involved a method that used unique molecular identifiers. Via MiXCR, TCRdb re-called the PCR reads, giving one row per CDR3 protein. The data hold approximately 630,000 distinct CDR3 sequences, with less than 15% observed a single time. This clonotype occurred many times. Its antigen remains unidentified. Between the trimmed V and J ends, which lost 5 bases and 4 bases, there was a span of 17 bases. The CDR3 runs to 15 residues. Regarding the study as a whole: At around two months after transplant, the alpha-beta T cells were reportedly derived from several hundred expanded clones that came from non-depleted graft cells. T-cell counts and diversity at one year following transplant were attributed mainly to newly produced T cells. Surviving recipient T cells and thymic progenitors produced the high day-60 TCRbeta diversity seen in some patients.

The TCR comes from a girl aged 2-10 years with congenital amegakaryocytic thrombocytopenia, due to receive a stem cell transplant. This chain joins TRBV12-3 or TRBV12-4 and TRBJ2-5; D gene unclear. The sample here was PBMCs, taken before TCRalphabeta/CD19-depleted stem cell transplant. Written as DNA, the CDR3 is TGTGCCAGCAGTCCGAGCGATGGACCCCGAGAGACCCAGTACTTC. It yields the protein CASSPSDGPRETQYF.